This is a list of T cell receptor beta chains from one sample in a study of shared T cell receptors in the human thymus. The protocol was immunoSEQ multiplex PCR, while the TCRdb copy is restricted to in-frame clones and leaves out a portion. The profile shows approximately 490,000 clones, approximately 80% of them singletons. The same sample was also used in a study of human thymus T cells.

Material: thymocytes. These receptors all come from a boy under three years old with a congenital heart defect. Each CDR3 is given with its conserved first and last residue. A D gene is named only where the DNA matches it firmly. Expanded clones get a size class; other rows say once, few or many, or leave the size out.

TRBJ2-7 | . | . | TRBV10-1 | TGCGCCAGCAGTGATTACCCCCGCAGGGGTTGGGGTGAGTCCTACGAGCAGTACTTC | CASSDYPRRGWGESYEQYF
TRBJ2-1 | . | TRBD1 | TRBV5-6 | TGTGCCAGCAGCACAGGGGCGTTAAGCTCCTACAATGAGCAGTTCTTC | CASSTGALSSYNEQFF
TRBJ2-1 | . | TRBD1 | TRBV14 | TGTGCCAGCAGCCAAAGGTCCCAGGGGGATCGCAATGAGCAGTTCTTC | CASSQRSQGDRNEQFF
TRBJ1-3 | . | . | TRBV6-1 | TGTGCCAGCACCCCGGGATTGCCCATATATTTT | CASTPGLPIYF
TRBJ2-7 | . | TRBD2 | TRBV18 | TGTGCCAGCTCACAACAGACTAGCGCCAACTACGAGCAGTACTTC | CASSQQTSANYEQYF
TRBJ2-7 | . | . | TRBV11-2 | TGTGCCAGCAGCTTAGATCGATGCAGCTCCTACGAGCAGTACTTC | CASSLDRCSSYEQYF
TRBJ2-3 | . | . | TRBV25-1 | TGTGCCAGCAGTGAGAATCCACGCGGAGAGAGCACAGATACGCAGTATTTT | CASSENPRGESTDTQYF
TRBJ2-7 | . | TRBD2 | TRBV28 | TGTGCCAGCAGTTTTAAGTTGGCGGGAGTTGTCTTGGGAGAGCAGTACTTC | CASSFKLAGVVLGEQYF
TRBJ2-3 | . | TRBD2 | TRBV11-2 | TGTGCCAGCAGCTCTGGTGGCGGGAGCGGTAAATCCACAGATACGCAGTATTTT | CASSSGGGSGKSTDTQYF
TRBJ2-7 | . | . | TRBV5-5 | TGTGCCAGCAGCTTGTGGGGCAGGGGACTAAACGAGCAGTACTTC | CASSLWGRGLNEQYF
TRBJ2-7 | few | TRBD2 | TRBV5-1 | TGCGCCAGCAGCACGAGAGGACTAGCGAAATTACCCGAGCAGTACTTC | CASSTRGLAKLPEQYF
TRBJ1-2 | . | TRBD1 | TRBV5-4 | TGTGCCAGCAGCTCATATCCGGGACAGGGTGCTGGCTACACCTTC | CASSSYPGQGAGYTF
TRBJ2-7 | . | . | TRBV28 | TGTGCCAGCAGTTTACGGGTCAGCAGCTACGAGCAGTACTTC | CASSLRVSSYEQYF
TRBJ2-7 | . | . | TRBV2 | TGTGCCAGTGGGGATGGACAGTCGTGCGAGCAGTACTTC | CASGDGQSCEQYF
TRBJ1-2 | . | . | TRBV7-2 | TGTGCCAGCAGCCCCCCGGGAGGTCGCCTGGGTGGCTACACCTTC | CASSPPGGRLGGYTF
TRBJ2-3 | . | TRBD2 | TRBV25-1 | TGTGCCAGCAGTGAACCCCCCCCTACTAGCGAACGCACAGATACGCAGTATTTT | CASSEPPPTSERTDTQYF
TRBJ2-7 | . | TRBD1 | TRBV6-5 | TGTGCCAGCAGTTACCCGACAGGGGGTGAGCAGTACTTC | CASSYPTGGEQYF
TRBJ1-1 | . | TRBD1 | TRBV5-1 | TGCGCCAGCAGCTCCGGGACAGGGGCCCCGAACACTGAAGCTTTCTTT | CASSSGTGAPNTEAFF
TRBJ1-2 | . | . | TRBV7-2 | TGTGCCAGCAGCTACGCTCCGGTCCACGGCTACACCTTC | CASSYAPVHGYTF
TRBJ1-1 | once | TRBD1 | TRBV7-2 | TGTGCCAGCAGCTCGAAGGGACAGGGGGACACTGAAGCTTTCTTT | CASSSKGQGDTEAFF
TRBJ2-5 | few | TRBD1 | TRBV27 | TGTGCCAGCAGCTACAGGGGGCGAGAGACCCAGTACTTC | CASSYRGRETQYF
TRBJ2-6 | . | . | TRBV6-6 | TGTGCCAGCAGTCTCTGGAGTTCTGGGGCCAACGTCCTGACTTTC | CASSLWSSGANVLTF
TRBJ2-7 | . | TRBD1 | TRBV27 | TGTGCCAGCATCTCCGCCCGGGACAGAATTAAGGGGGAGCAGTACTTC | CASISARDRIKGEQYF
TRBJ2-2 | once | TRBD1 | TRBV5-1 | TGCGCCAGCAGCTTCCGGACAGGGAATCCCGGGGAGCTGTTTTTT | CASSFRTGNPGELFF
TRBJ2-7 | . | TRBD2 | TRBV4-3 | TGCGCCAGCAGCCAAGATCTTAGACTAGCGGGAGGGGACCAGGACGAGCAGTACTTC | CASSQDLRLAGGDQDEQYF
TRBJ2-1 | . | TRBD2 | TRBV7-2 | TGTGCCACCCTAGCGGTCAACTACAATGAGCAGTTCTTC | CATLAVNYNEQFF
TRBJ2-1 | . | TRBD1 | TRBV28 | TGTGCCAGCAGTTGTCAGACAGGGACCTACAATGAGCAGTTCTTC | CASSCQTGTYNEQFF
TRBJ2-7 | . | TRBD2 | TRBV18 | TGTGCCAGCTCACTGGCGGGAGGGGCCCCAAACGAGCAGTACTTC | CASSLAGGAPNEQYF
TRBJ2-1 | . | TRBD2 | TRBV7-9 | TGTGCCAGCAGCCACCCCCGAAAAAGCGGGAACAATGAGCAGTTCTTC | CASSHPRKSGNNEQFF
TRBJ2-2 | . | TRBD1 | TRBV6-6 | TGTGCCAGCAGTATCCAGGGGGCGCGGACCGGGGAGCTGTTTTTT | CASSIQGARTGELFF
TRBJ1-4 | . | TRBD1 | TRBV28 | TGTGCCAGCTGGGCAGGGGGTTACACTAATGAAAAACTGTTTTTT | CASWAGGYTNEKLFF
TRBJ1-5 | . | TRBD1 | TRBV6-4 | TGTGCCAGCACTCCCCGGGACAGGGGGCGTCAGCCCCAGCATTTT | CASTPRDRGRQPQHF
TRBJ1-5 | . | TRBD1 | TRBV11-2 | TGTGCCAGCAGCTTAAGGCCAAACAGGGGGCAAATCGGCAATCAGCCCCAGCATTTT | CASSLRPNRGQIGNQPQHF
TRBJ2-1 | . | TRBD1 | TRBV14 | TGTGCCAGCAGCCAAGATCTTATGGACAGGGATATAAATGAGCAGTTCTTC | CASSQDLMDRDINEQFF
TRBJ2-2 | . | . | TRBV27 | TGTGCCAGCAGTTTCACGGGCACCGGGGAGCTGTTTTTT | CASSFTGTGELFF
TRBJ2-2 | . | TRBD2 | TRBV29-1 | TGCAGCGTTGAGCGGTACGGCGGGGGTGAGAACACCGGGGAGCTGTTTTTT | CSVERYGGGENTGELFF
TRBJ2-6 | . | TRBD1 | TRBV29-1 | TGCAGCGTTGTATCTGGACAGGGCCCTTCTGGGGCCAACGTCCTGACTTTC | CSVVSGQGPSGANVLTF
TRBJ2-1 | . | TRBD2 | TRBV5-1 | TGCGCCAGCAGCTGCTCGACTAGCGGGAGTAGGAATGAGCAGTTCTTC | CASSCSTSGSRNEQFF
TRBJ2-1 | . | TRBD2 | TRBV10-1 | TGCGCCAGCAGTGAGGGTACTAAGACGGGAGGGCCGAACAATGAGCAGTTCTTC | CASSEGTKTGGPNNEQFF
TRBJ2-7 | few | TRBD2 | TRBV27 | TGTGCCAGCAGTTTATACCCTAGCGGGGCCTACGAGCAGTACTTC | CASSLYPSGAYEQYF
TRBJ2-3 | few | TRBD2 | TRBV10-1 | TGCGCCAGAAGAGCGGGAGTTGCCGATACGCAGTATTTT | CARRAGVADTQYF
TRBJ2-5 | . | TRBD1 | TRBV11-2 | TGTGCCAGCAGTCGACGCAGGACAGGGGAGACCCAGTACTTC | CASSRRRTGETQYF